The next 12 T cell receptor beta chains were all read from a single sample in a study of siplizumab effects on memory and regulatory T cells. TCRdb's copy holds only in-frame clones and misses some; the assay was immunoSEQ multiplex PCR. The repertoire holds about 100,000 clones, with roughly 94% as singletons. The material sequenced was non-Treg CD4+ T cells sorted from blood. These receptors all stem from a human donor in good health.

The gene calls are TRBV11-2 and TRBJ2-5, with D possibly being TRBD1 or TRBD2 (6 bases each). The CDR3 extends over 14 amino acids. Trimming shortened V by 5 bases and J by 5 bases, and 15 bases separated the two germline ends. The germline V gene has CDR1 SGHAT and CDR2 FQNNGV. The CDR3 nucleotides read TGTGCCAGCAGCACCCGGAGGGGGTGGGAGACCCAGTACTTC. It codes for CASSTRRGWETQYF.

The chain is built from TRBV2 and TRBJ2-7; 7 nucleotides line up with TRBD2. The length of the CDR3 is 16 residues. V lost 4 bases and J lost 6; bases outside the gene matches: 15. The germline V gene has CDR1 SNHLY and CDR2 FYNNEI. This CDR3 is CASSARLGEGGSEQYF. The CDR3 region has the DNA TGTGCCAGCAGTGCCCGGTTGGGAGAGGGAGGGTCCGAGCAGTACTTC.

CDR3 sequence reads: CASSFRDRGRGPHEQYF. CDR3 nucleotide sequence: TGTGCCAGCAGTTTCCGGGACAGGGGGCGCGGTCCCCACGAGCAGTACTTC. This chain joins TRBV28 and TRBJ2-7, with 12 bases matching TRBD1. From germline, CDR1 is MDHEN and CDR2 SYDVKM. With 3 bases clipped from V and 5 bases from J, the junction kept 11 bases outside the gene matches. This CDR3 is built from 17 residues.

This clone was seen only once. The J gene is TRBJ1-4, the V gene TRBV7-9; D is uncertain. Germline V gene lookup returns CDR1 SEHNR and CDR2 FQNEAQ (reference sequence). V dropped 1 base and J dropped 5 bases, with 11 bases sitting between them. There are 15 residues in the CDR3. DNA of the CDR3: TGTGCCAGCAGCTTAGTTTCCGTGAACAATGAAAAACTGTTTTTT. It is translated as CASSLVSVNNEKLFF.

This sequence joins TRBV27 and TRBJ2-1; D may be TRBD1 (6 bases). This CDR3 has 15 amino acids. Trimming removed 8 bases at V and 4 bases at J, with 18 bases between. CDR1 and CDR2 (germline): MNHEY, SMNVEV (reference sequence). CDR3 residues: CASQLRDNPYNEQFF. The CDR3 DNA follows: TGTGCCAGCCAACTTCGGGACAACCCATACAATGAGCAGTTCTTC.

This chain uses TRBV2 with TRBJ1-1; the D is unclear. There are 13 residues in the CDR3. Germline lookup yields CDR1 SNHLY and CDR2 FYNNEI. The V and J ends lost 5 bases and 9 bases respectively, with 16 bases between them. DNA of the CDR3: TGTGCCAGCAGTAGAGAGACGCACTCCCAAGCTTTCTTT. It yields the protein CASSRETHSQAFF.

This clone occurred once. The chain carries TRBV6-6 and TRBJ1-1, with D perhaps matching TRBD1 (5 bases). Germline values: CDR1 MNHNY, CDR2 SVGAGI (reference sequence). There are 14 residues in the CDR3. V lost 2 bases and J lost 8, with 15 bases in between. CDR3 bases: TGTGCCAGCAGTTACGGGTTTCCAGGGTCAGAAGCTTTCTTT. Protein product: CASSYGFPGSEAFF.

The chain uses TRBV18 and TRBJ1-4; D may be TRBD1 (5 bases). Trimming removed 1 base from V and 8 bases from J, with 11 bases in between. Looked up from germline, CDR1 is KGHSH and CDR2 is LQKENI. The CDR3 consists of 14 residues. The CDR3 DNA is TGTGCCAGCTCACCACAGCGGGGCCCGGAAAAACTGTTTTTT. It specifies CASSPQRGPEKLFF.

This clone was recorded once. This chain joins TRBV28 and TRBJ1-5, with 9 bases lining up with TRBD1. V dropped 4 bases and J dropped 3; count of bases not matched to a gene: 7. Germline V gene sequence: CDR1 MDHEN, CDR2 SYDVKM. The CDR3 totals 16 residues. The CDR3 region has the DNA TGTGCCAGCAGTTCCATATCACAGGGGGCCAATCAGCCCCAGCATTTT. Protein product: CASSSISQGANQPQHF.

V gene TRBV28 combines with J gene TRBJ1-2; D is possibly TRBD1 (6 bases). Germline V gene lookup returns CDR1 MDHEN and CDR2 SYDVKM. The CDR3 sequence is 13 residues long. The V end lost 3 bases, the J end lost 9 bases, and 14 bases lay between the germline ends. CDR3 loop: CASSFGQGYSYTF. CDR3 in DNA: TGTGCCAGCAGTTTTGGCCAGGGGTATAGCTACACCTTC.

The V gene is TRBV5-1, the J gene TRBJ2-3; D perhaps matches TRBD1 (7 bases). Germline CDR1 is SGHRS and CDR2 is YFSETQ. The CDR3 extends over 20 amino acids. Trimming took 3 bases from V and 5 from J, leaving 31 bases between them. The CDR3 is CASSWSPYSQATRDRDTQYF. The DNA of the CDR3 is TGCGCCAGCAGCTGGAGCCCGTACTCACAGGCGACTAGGGACAGAGATACGCAGTATTTT.

CDR3 coding DNA: TGCGCCAGCAGCTCGGTTAGCGGGAGAGACCCCTCCTACGAGCAGTACTTC. As protein: CASSSVSGRDPSYEQYF. The chain is built from TRBV5-1 and TRBJ2-7; 9 nucleotides agree with TRBD2. V was pared by 3 bases and J by 0 bases, with 10 bases of the junction left unmatched. The CDR3 has 17 amino acids. Germline V CDR1 and CDR2: SGHRS, YFSETQ.